This T cell receptor beta chain was observed in a study of T-cell reconstitution after alpha-beta-depleted transplantation in children. This clonotype was seen a handful of times. Its matching antigen is unknown. General observations from the study: T-cell counts and diversity at one year following transplant were attributed mainly to newly produced T cells. Surviving recipient T cells and intrathymic progenitors accounted for some patients' high TCRbeta diversity at day 60. Expanded graft clones numbering several hundred reportedly gave rise to alpha-beta T cells about two months after transplant.

It was with unique molecular identifiers that the TCRbeta library was prepared. Using its own MiXCR run on the PCR reads, TCRdb lists one record per CDR3 protein. The sample holds about 150,000 distinct CDR3 sequences, roughly 9% seen once. The sample in question was PBMCs, mostly from graft donor cells, obtained 180 days after TCRalphabeta/CD19-depleted stem cell transplant. The sequence was obtained from a female patient younger than 10 who had a stem cell transplant for congenital amegakaryocytic thrombocytopenia, so the T cells may come from the graft donor.

The CDR3 coding sequence is TGTGCCAGCAGCGCCTACAGGGGGCTCCGAGAGACCCAGTACTTC. It is translated as CASSAYRGLRETQYF. This chain links TRBV7-8 with TRBJ2-5; 9 bases align to TRBD1. The CDR3 totals 15 residues. Per the germline V gene, CDR1 is SGHVS and CDR2 is FQNEAQ. V was pared by 5 bases and J by 4 bases, with 8 bases of the junction left unmatched.